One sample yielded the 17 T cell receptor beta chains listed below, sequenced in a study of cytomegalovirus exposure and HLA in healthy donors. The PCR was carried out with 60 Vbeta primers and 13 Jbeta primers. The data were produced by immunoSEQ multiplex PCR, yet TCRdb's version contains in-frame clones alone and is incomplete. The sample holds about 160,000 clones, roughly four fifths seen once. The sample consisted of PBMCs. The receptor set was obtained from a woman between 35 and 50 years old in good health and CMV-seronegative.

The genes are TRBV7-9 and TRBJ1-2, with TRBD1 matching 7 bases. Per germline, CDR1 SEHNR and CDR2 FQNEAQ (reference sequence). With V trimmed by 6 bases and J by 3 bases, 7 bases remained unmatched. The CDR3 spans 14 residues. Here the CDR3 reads CASSPGGVDYGYTF. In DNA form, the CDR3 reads TGTGCCAGCAGTCCAGGGGGAGTAGACTATGGCTACACCTTC.

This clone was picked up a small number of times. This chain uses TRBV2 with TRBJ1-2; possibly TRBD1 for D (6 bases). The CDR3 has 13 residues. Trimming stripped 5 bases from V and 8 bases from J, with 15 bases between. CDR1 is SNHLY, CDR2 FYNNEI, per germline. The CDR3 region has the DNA TGTGCCAGCAGTATCCACAGGGCCGAAGGCTACACCTTC. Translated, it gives CASSIHRAEGYTF.

The CDR3 DNA follows: TGTGCCAGCAGTAGCCATACTAATGAAAAACTGTTTTTT. It specifies CASSSHTNEKLFF. The chain has TRBV27 and TRBJ1-4; no definite D call. Looked up from germline, CDR1 is MNHEY and CDR2 is SMNVEV (reference sequence). This CDR3 region has 13 residues. Between the trimmed V and J ends, which lost 5 bases and 2 bases, there was a span of 6 bases.

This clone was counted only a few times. The CDR3 region is CASSGLAGVGTDTQYF. CDR3 nucleotide sequence: TGTGCCAGCAGTGGGCTAGCGGGAGTGGGGACAGATACGCAGTATTTT. This chain links TRBV2 with TRBJ2-3, with 10 bases lining up with TRBD2. Germline assignment: CDR1 SNHLY and CDR2 FYNNEI. CDR3 length: 16 amino acids. V lost 4 bases, J lost 3 bases, and 7 bases stayed unmatched.

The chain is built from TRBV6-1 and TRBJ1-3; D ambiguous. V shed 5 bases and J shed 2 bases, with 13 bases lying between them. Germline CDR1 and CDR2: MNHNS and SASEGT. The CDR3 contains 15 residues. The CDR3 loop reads CASSIQSNPGNTIYF. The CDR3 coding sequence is TGTGCCAGCAGTATACAGTCAAACCCTGGAAACACCATATATTTT.

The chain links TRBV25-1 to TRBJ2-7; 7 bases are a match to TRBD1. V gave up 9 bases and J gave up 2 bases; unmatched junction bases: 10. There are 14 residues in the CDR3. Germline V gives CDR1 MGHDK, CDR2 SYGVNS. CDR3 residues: CARNGQAITYEQYF. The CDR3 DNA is TGTGCCAGGAATGGACAGGCGATAACCTACGAGCAGTACTTC.

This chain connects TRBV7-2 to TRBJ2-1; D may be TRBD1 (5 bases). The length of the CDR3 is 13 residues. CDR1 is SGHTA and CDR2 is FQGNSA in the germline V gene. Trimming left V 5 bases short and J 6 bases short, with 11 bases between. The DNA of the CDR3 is TGTGCCAGCAGCCTTGAGCAGGGCAATGAGCAGTTCTTC. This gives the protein CASSLEQGNEQFF.

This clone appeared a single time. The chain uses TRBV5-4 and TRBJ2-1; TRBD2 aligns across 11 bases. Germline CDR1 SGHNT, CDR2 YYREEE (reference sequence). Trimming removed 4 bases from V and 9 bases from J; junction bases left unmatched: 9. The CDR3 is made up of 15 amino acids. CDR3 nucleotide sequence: TGTGCCAGCAGCCGAGGGACTAGCGGAGAGGGTGAGCAGTTCTTC. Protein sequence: CASSRGTSGEGEQFF.

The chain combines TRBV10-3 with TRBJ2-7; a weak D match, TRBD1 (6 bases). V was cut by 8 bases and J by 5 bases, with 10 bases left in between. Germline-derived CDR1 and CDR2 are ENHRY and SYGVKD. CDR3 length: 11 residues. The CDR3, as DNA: TGTGCCATCTCAGGGGACCACGAGCAGTACTTC. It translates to CAISGDHEQYF.

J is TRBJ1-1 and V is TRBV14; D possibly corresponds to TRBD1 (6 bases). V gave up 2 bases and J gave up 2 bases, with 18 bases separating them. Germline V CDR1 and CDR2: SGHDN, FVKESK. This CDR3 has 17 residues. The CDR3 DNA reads TGTGCCAGCAGCCAACTACTTACCGGGACAACTAACACTGAAGCTTTCTTT. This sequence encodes CASSQLLTGTTNTEAFF.

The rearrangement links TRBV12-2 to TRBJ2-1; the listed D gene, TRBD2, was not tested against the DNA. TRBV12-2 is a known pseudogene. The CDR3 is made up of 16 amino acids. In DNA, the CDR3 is TGTGCAAGTCGCTTAGTACACCGCGTCACTAGGGATGAGCAGTTCTTC. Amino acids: CASRLVHRVTRDEQFF.

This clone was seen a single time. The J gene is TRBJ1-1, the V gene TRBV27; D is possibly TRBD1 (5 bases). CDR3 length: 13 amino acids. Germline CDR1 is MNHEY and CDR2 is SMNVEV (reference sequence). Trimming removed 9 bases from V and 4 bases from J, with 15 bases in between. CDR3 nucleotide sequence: TGTGCCAGTCAACGGGGGATTAGCACTGAAGCTTTCTTT. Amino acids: CASQRGISTEAFF.

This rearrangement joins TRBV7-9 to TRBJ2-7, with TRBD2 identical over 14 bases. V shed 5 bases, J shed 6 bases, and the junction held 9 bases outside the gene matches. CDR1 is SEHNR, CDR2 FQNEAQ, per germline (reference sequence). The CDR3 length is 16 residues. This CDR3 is CASSSPGTSGSGEQYF. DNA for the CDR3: TGTGCCAGCAGCAGCCCCGGGACTAGCGGGAGTGGCGAGCAGTACTTC.

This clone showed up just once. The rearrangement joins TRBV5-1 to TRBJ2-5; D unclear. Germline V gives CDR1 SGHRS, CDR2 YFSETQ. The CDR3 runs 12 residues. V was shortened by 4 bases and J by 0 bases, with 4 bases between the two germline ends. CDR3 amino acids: CASSPNQETQYF. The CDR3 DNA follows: TGCGCCAGCAGCCCAAACCAAGAGACCCAGTACTTC.

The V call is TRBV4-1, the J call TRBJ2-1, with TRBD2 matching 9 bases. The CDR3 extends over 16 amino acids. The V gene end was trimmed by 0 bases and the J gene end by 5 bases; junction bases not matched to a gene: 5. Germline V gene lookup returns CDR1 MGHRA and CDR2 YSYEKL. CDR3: CASSQELTSGNNEQFF. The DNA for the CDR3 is TGCGCCAGCAGCCAAGAATTGACTAGCGGCAACAATGAGCAGTTCTTC.

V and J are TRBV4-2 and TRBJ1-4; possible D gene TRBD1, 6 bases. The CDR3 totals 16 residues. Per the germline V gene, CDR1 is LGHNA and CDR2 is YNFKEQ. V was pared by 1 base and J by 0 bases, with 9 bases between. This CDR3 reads CASSQVGGATNEKLFF. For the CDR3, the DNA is TGTGCCAGCAGCCAAGTTGGGGGCGCAACTAATGAAAAACTGTTTTTT.

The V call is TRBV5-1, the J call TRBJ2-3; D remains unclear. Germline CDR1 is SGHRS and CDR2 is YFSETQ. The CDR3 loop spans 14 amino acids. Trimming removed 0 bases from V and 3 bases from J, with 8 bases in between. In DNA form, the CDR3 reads TGCGCCAGCAGCTTGGAATCTCTGACAGATACGCAGTATTTT. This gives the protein CASSLESLTDTQYF.